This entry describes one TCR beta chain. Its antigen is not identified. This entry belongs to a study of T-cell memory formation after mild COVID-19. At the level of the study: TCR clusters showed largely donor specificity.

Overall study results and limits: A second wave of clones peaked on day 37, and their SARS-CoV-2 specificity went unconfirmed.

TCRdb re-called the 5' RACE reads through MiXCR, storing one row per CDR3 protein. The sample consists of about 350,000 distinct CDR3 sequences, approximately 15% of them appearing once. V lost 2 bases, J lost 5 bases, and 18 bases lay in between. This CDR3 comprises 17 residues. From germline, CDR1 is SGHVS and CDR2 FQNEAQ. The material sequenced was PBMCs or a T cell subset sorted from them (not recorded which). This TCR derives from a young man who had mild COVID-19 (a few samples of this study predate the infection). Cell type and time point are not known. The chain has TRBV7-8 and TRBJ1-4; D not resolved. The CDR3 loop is CASSLSGGAPLNEKLFF. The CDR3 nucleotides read TGTGCCAGCAGCTTATCGGGCGGAGCACCGCTCAATGAAAAACTGTTTTTT.